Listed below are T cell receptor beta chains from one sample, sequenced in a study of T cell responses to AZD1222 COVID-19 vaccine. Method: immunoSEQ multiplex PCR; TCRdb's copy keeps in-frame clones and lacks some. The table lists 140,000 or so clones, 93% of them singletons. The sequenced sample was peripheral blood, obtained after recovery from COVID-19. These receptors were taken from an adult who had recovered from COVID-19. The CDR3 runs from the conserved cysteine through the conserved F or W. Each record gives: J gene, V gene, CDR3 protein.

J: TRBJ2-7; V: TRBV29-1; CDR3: CSASDGSYEQYF
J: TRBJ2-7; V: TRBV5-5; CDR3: CASSPILALSYEQYF
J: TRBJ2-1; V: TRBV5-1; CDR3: CASSPPGVAKNEQFF
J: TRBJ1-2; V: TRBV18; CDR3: CASSEGQGTYGYTF
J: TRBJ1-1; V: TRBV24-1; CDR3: CATSEFLEGGDTEAFF
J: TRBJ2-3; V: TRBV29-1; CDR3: CSVRSGEGTDTQYF
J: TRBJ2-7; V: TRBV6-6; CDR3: CASSSLAGTGISEQYF
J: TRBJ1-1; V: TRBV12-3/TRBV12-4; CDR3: CASSLLSEGLAFF
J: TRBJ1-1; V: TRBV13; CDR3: CASSLGGRGGVTEAFF
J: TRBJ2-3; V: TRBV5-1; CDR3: CASSPFSGTSTDTQYF
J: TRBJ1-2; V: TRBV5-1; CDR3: CASSLSHLYGYTF
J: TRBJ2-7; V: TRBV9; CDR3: CASSDLDSVLSWPYEQYF
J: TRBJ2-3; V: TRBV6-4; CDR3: CASSDGQGGTDTQYF
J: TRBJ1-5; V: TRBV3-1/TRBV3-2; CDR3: CASSQGLIQPQHF
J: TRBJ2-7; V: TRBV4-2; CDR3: CASSQLSGTYIEQYF
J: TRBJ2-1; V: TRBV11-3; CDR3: CASSLGGDSTYNEQFF
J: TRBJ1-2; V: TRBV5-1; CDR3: CASSLVVGGYYGYTF
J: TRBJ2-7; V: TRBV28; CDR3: CASSPASVSYEQYF
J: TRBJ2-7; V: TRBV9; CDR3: CASSGGLAGTYEQYF
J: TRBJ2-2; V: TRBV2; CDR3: CASSEIIAGAHGELFF
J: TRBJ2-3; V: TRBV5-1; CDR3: CASTAIAGESHTDTQYF
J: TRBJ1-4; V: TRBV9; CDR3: CASSAGGHEKLFF
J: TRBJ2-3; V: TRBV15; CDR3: CATSRDGGTSKDTQYF
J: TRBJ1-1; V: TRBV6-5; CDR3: CASNTQGGMSEAFF
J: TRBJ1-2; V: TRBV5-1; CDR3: CASSLGLLGLANYGYTF
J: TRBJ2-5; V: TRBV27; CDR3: CASSSPLGTQYF
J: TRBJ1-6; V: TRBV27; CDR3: CASSLSMGQVVSPLHF
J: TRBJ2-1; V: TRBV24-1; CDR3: CATSDLASGRTNEQFF
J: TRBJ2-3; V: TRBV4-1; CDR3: CASSQGGEREDSTDTQYF
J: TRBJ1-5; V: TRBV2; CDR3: CASSGNSNQPQHF
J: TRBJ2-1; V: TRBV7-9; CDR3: CASSLVGGWGEQFF
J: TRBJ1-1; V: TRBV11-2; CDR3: CASSLHGANTEAFF
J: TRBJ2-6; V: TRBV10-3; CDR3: CAISESRGNSGANVLTF
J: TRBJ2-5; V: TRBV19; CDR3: CASSNRLVEQETQYF
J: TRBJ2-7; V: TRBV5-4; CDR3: CASSTDRVKTYEQYF
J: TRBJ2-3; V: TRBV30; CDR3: CAWTGGSDTQYF
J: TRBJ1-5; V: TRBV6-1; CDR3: CASSEAWTGIHHQPQHF
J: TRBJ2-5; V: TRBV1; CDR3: CTSTPGRAGGPGETQYF
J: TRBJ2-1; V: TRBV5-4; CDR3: CASSLSPTTFTYNEQFF
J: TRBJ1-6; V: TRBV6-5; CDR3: CASSPSPRVFHF
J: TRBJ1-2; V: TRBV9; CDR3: CASSAGGGSTNYGYTF
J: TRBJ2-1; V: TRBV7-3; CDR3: CASSYGLGSYNEQFF
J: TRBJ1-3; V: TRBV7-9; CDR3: CASSWATGTGGFNTIYF
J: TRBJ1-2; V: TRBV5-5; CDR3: CASRVNPPSEGNYGYTF
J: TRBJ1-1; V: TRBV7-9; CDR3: CASSLAGNTEAFF
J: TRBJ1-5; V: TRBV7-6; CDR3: CASSLGLGNQPQHF
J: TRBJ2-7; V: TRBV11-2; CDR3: CASSLQGSAGRVYF
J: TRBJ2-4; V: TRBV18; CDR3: CASSPQGAMAKNIQYF
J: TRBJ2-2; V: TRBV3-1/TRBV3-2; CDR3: CASSRIEEGANTGELFF